The next 19 T cell receptor beta chains were all read from a single sample in a study of CD8 T cells in ankylosing spondylitis. From the 5' RACE reads, TCRdb called clonotypes with MiXCR, one entry per CDR3 protein. Among almost 250,000 distinct CDR3 sequences, roughly 32% were seen once, and the ten largest hold around 4.4%. The material sequenced was blood, either unsorted or a sorted T cell fraction (not recorded which). These receptors all come from a male donor with ankylosing spondylitis or in good health (not recorded which).

The chain couples TRBV20-1 to TRBJ2-5; no clear D gene. The length of the CDR3 is 12 residues. V dropped 0 bases and J dropped 5 bases, with 7 bases sitting between them. Germline assignment: CDR1 DFQATT and CDR2 SNEGSKA (reference sequence). The CDR3 region is CSARDVWETQYF. The CDR3 region has the DNA TGCAGTGCTAGAGACGTATGGGAGACCCAGTACTTC.

This clonotype was observed a handful of times. CDR3 bases: TGTGCCAGCAGTTACTCGGCCTCTGGGGCCAACGTCCTGACTTTC. Translating gives CASSYSASGANVLTF. This chain connects TRBV6-5 to TRBJ2-6, with no clear D. Germline CDR1 is MNHEY and CDR2 is SVGAGI. V was pared by 0 bases and J by 0 bases, with 3 bases between. The CDR3 runs to 15 residues.

The chain is built from TRBV7-9 and TRBJ1-4; D remains unclear. CDR3 length: 15 amino acids. V was shortened by 2 bases and J by 2 bases, with 9 bases between the two germline ends. Germline V lookup: CDR1 SEHNR, CDR2 FQNEAQ (reference sequence). The CDR3 DNA sequence: TGTGCCAGCAGCTTACCATCGAGGACTAATGAAAAACTGTTTTTT. Amino acid sequence: CASSLPSRTNEKLFF.

The rearrangement joins TRBV27 to TRBJ2-3; the D gene is possibly TRBD2 (6 bases). V was clipped by 5 bases and J by 2 bases, with 14 bases between them. Germline assignment: CDR1 MNHEY and CDR2 SMNVEV (reference sequence). The CDR3 totals 15 residues. CDR3 residues: CASSPRGTHTDTQYF. The CDR3 DNA reads TGTGCCAGCAGTCCACGGGGGACCCACACAGATACGCAGTATTTT.

This clonotype came up many times. The chain recombines TRBV20-1 with TRBJ2-1, with D hard to call. The CDR3 covers 13 residues. Germline values: CDR1 DFQATT, CDR2 SNEGSKA (reference sequence). The V gene lost 1 base and the J gene lost 6 bases, with 10 bases spanning the gap. The CDR3 loop reads CSARGKNFNEQFF. CDR3 DNA: TGCAGTGCTAGAGGCAAGAATTTCAATGAGCAGTTCTTC.

This chain's CDR3 is CASSLGTSGGKQFF. The CDR3 nucleotides read TGTGCCAGCAGTTTAGGGACTAGCGGGGGTAAGCAGTTCTTC. The chain has TRBV12-3 or TRBV12-4 and TRBJ2-1, with 13 positions matching TRBD2. The CDR3 contains 14 residues. The J segment lost 11 bases and the V segment lost 1 base, leaving 2 bases of the junction unmatched.

There are a few counts of this clonotype. The chain carries TRBV9 and TRBJ1-1; D call uncertain. The length of the CDR3 is 14 residues. The V gene lost 0 bases and the J gene lost 4 bases, with 10 bases spanning the gap. Germline CDR1 reads SGDLS; CDR2 reads YYNGEE. The CDR3 sequence is CASSVEGWGTEAFF. The CDR3 coding sequence is TGTGCCAGCAGCGTAGAAGGGTGGGGCACTGAAGCTTTCTTT.

The J gene is TRBJ2-7, the V gene TRBV20-1; no definite D call. This CDR3 comprises 13 residues. The V gene's germline CDR1 is DFQATT and CDR2 SNEGSKA (reference sequence). V was trimmed by 3 bases and J by 1 base, leaving 10 bases between them. CDR3 sequence (DNA): TGCAGTGCTAGGCATGAGTTTTCCTACGAGCAGTACTTC. It is translated as CSARHEFSYEQYF.

The rearrangement joins TRBV10-1 to TRBJ2-1; unclear D gene. Germline V gene sequence: CDR1 WNHNN, CDR2 SYGVQD (reference sequence). Trimming took 3 bases from V and 6 from J, leaving 12 bases between them. The length of the CDR3 is 14 residues. CDR3 in DNA: TGCGCCAGCAGTGAAGACGATTCCGTCAATGAGCAGTTCTTC. Its protein is CASSEDDSVNEQFF.

The rearrangement links TRBV10-2 to TRBJ2-7; tentatively, D is TRBD2 (6 bases). The CDR3 runs to 15 residues. Germline V lookup: CDR1 WSHSY, CDR2 SAAADI. With 7 bases removed from V and 2 bases from J, the gap between germline ends came to 18 bases. The CDR3 loop reads CASTGLGEDPYEQYF. DNA for the CDR3: TGCGCCAGCACCGGGTTGGGGGAGGACCCCTACGAGCAGTACTTC.

The V call is TRBV7-9, the J call TRBJ1-2; D is uncertain. With 0 bases removed from V and 7 bases from J, the gap between germline ends came to 21 bases. Germline assignment: CDR1 SEHNR and CDR2 FQNEAQ (reference sequence). CDR3 length: 17 amino acids. CDR3 amino acids: CASSLAGRWHGEAGYTF. Written as DNA, the CDR3 is TGTGCCAGCAGCTTAGCGGGCCGGTGGCACGGCGAAGCTGGCTACACCTTC.

The genes are TRBV25-1 and TRBJ2-1; 9 bases fit TRBD1. With V trimmed by 3 bases and J by 5 bases, 11 bases remained unmatched. Germline-derived CDR1 and CDR2 are MGHDK and SYGVNS. The CDR3 covers 17 residues. CDR3 DNA sequence: TGTGCCAGCAGTGATGGGTACCGACAGGGGGGAGACAATGAGCAGTTCTTC. Its translation: CASSDGYRQGGDNEQFF. The whole variable domain, filled in from reference TRBV25-1 and TRBJ2-1, reads EADIYQTPRYLVIGTGKKITLECSQTMGHDKMYWYQQDPGMELHLIHYSYGVNSTEKGDLSSESTVSRIRTEHFPLTLESARPSHTSQYLCASSDGYRQGGDNEQFFGPGTRLTVL.

The chain combines TRBV29-1 with TRBJ1-2, with 11 bases aligning to TRBD1. Germline CDR1 reads SQVTM; CDR2 reads ANQGSEA. V lost 4 bases, J lost 4 bases, and 11 bases stayed unmatched. The CDR3 consists of 16 residues. In DNA, the CDR3 is TGCAGCGTTGCGGGCTTGGGACAGGGGGATCCCTATGGCTACACCTTC. Amino acid sequence: CSVAGLGQGDPYGYTF.

The rearrangement joins TRBV12-3 or TRBV12-4 to TRBJ2-2, with 8 bases identical to TRBD2. V lost 7 bases to trimming and J lost 4 bases; unmatched junction nucleotides: 5. The CDR3 is 14 amino acids. The DNA of the CDR3 is TGTGCCAGCACCGTAGCGGGGTTCACCGGGGAGCTGTTTTTT. Its translation is CASTVAGFTGELFF.

The chain carries TRBV4-2 and TRBJ2-7; D unclear. The CDR3 is made up of 12 amino acids. Germline CDR1 and CDR2: LGHNA and YNFKEQ. The V gene lost 0 bases and the J gene lost 6 bases, with 6 bases spanning the gap. The CDR3 DNA sequence: TGTGCCAGCAGCCAAGAACGCGGCGAGCAGTACTTC. It translates to CASSQERGEQYF.

The CDR3 nucleotides are TGTGCCAGCAGTTTCCTAGGGACAGCCCAGGGGACCCAGTACTTC. Residues: CASSFLGTAQGTQYF. The gene calls are TRBV27 and TRBJ2-5; 7 nucleotides agree with TRBD1. This CDR3 comprises 15 residues. Germline-derived CDR1 and CDR2 are MNHEY and SMNVEV (reference sequence). J gave up 7 bases and V 3 bases, and 11 bases lay outside the gene matches.

This clonotype was recorded many times. J is TRBJ2-4 and V is TRBV6-4; D tentatively fits TRBD1 or TRBD2 (6 bases each). Germline V gene data show CDR1 as MRHNA and CDR2 as SNTAGT. This CDR3 has 17 residues. With 7 bases removed from V and 1 base from J, the gap between germline ends came to 20 bases. The CDR3 nucleotides are TGTGCCAGCACGATCACGGGGGCCCGCCTGGCCAAAAACATTCAGTACTTC. It translates to CASTITGARLAKNIQYF.

This rearrangement joins TRBV6-2 or TRBV6-3 to TRBJ1-2, with 8 bases aligning to TRBD1. This CDR3 has 20 amino acids. Germline lookup yields CDR1 MNHEY and CDR2 SVGEGT. The V and J ends lost 6 bases and 5 bases, in that order; junction bases with no gene match: 26. DNA for the CDR3: TGTGCCAGCAGAAACGTCGCCCTGGGACAGGAGCGGAAACCGGGATATGGCTACACCTTC. Translating it yields CASRNVALGQERKPGYGYTF.

The chain combines TRBV6-5 with TRBJ2-7; TRBD1 is a possible D gene (5 bases). Germline values: CDR1 MNHEY, CDR2 SVGAGI. The CDR3 runs to 15 residues. Trimming took off 2 bases at V and 2 bases at J, with 13 bases between the two ends. The CDR3 sequence: CASSYGRQGTYEQYF. DNA of the CDR3: TGTGCCAGCAGTTACGGTCGCCAGGGAACCTACGAGCAGTACTTC.